This T cell receptor beta chain was recovered during a study of T cells after yellow fever vaccination. A process of 5'RACE template switching, which added a universal primer site and UMIs, was used to make TCR cDNA. TCRdb reprocessed the 5' RACE reads via MiXCR and lists one record per CDR3 protein. This table holds roughly 520,000 distinct CDR3 sequences, around a fifth found once. The CDR3 runs 15 residues. Germline V lookup: CDR1 SGHRS, CDR2 YFSETQ. The V and J ends lost 2 bases and 5 bases respectively, with 16 bases between them. This clonotype was seen only a few times. V gene TRBV5-1 combines with J gene TRBJ1-1, with D unclear. The sequenced sample was PBMCs, obtained roughly 20 days after the first yellow fever vaccination. The source is a man aged 18-30 years who received the YFV17D yellow fever vaccine. The DNA of the CDR3 is TGCGCCAGCAGCTTTAAACAGCGGGTTGGGACTGAAGCTTTCTTT. It yields the protein CASSFKQRVGTEAFF. The whole variable domain, filled in from reference TRBV5-1 and TRBJ1-1, reads KAGVTQTPRYLIKTRGQQVTLSCSPISGHRSVSWYQQTPGQGLQFLFEYFSETQRNKGNFPGRFSGRQFSNSRSEMNVSTLELGDSALYLCASSFKQRVGTEAFFGQGTRLTVV.